Described below is a single T cell receptor beta chain sequence and its context. Antigen unknown. The data derive from a study of cytomegalovirus exposure and HLA in healthy donors. Study as a whole: A previous analysis identified 100 million to 120 million unique TCR beta sequences derived from around 180 million T cells.

Notes on the study in general: A classifier reportedly called cytomegalovirus status with high sensitivity and specificity.

Both 60 Vbeta primers and 13 Jbeta primers went into the PCR. Method: immunoSEQ multiplex PCR; TCRdb's copy keeps in-frame clones and lacks some. Recorded for this sample: about 88,000 clones. Sequenced: PBMCs. This receptor was identified in a girl between 5 and 17 years old in good health and CMV-seropositive.

CDR3 sequence: CASQGTGEKLFF. In DNA, the CDR3 is TGTGCCAGCCAGGGGACGGGGGAAAAACTGTTTTTT. The J gene is TRBJ1-4, the V gene TRBV28, with D possibly matching TRBD1 (6 bases). Trimming stripped 8 bases from V and 8 bases from J, with 12 bases between. Per the germline V gene, CDR1 is MDHEN and CDR2 is SYDVKM. This CDR3 is 12 amino acids long.